The next 20 T cell receptor beta chains were all read from a single sample in a study of prognosis after radiotherapy for stage I lung cancer. Multiplex PCR in two rounds served to amplify TCR beta CDR3 from genomic DNA. The first round of PCR was done with primers that matched each TRBV and TRBJ gene. Each CDR3 protein is one row after TCRdb ran MiXCR on the multiplex PCR reads. The table includes about 36,000 distinct CDR3 sequences, under 35% detected once. Sample: PBMCs, taken before or after stereotactic body radiation therapy (not recorded which). The receptors here all came from a donor over 45 with non-small cell lung cancer.

This clonotype came up many times. V and J are TRBV12-3 or TRBV12-4 and TRBJ1-1; D is ambiguous. This CDR3 has 15 amino acids. Trimming took 1 base from V and 3 from J, leaving 12 bases between them. CDR3 DNA sequence: TGTGCCAGCAGTTTAGGTCAGGTCATGGACACTGAAGCTTTCTTT. As protein: CASSLGQVMDTEAFF.

In its sample, this clonotype was seen many times. The chain combines TRBV6-2 or TRBV6-3 with TRBJ2-1; a possible D gene is TRBD1 (7 bases). Trimming stripped 2 bases from V and 4 bases from J, with 12 bases between. The CDR3 contains 15 residues. Germline V gene data show CDR1 as MNHEY and CDR2 as SVGEGT. DNA of the CDR3: TGTGCCAGCAGTTACACCCAGGGGGGTTACAATGAGCAGTTCTTC. Its protein product is CASSYTQGGYNEQFF.

This clonotype was observed a few times. The chain couples TRBV29-1 to TRBJ2-4, with D possibly matching TRBD2 (6 bases). This CDR3 has 10 residues. The V end was cut by 5 bases, the J end by 8 bases, with 7 bases between. CDR1 is SQVTM and CDR2 is ANQGSEA in the germline V gene. The CDR3 here is CSVRRDIQYF. For the CDR3, the DNA is TGCAGCGTTCGGAGGGACATTCAGTACTTC.

This clonotype was recorded many times. The chain has TRBV12-3 or TRBV12-4 and TRBJ1-5; 8 bases agree with TRBD1. V dropped 6 bases and J dropped 2; count of bases not matched to a gene: 3. The CDR3 loop spans 14 amino acids. In DNA form, the CDR3 reads TGTGCCAGCAGGCCGACAGGGGGCAATCAGCCCCAGCATTTT. It codes for CASRPTGGNQPQHF.

This clonotype was picked up many times. This sequence joins TRBV7-3 and TRBJ2-2; D unclear. The CDR3 is 14 residues long. V lost 1 base to trimming and J lost 9 bases, with 12 bases between them. Germline CDR1 and CDR2: SGHTA and FQGTGA. The chain's CDR3 is CASSLSPDRRELFF. CDR3 bases: TGTGCCAGCAGCTTAAGTCCAGATCGCCGGGAGCTGTTTTTT.

This clonotype was recorded many times. A junction boundary mismatches the germline segment, possibly from a read error. J is TRBJ2-1 and V is TRBV11-3, with D possibly being TRBD2 (5 bases). The germline gives CDR1 SGHNT, CDR2 YENEEA. The CDR3 has 13 amino acids. This chain's CDR3 is CASSQDSHNEQFF. CDR3 bases: TGTGCCAGCAGTCAGGACTCCCACAATGAGCAGTTCTTC.

The chain employs TRBV6-2 or TRBV6-3 and TRBJ1-5; D unclear. V lost 2 bases and J 2 bases, leaving 7 bases between the germline ends. Germline CDR1 is MNHEY and CDR2 is SVGEGT. The CDR3 has 14 amino acids. The CDR3 DNA reads as TGTGCCAGCAGTTACGCGAATGGCAATCAGCCCCAGCATTTT. Protein: CASSYANGNQPQHF.

With respect to this clonotype: A read error may explain this, as a much larger clone is one base away. This sequence joins TRBV7-9 and TRBJ1-1, with unresolved D. V was clipped by 4 bases and J by 5 bases, with 8 bases between them. CDR1 is SEHNR and CDR2 is FQNEAQ in the germline V gene (reference sequence). The CDR3 loop spans 12 amino acids. Written as DNA, the CDR3 is TGTGCCAGCAGCTCTACATGTACTGAAGCTTTCTTT. It codes for CASSSTCTEAFF.

Concerning this clonotype: This likely stems from a read error, as it lies one base from a far larger clone. This chain links TRBV7-9 with TRBJ2-5, with D maybe TRBD1 (7 bases). Germline CDR1 SEHNR, CDR2 FQNEAQ (reference sequence). The CDR3 contains 16 residues. CDR3 in DNA: TGTGCCAGCAGTTCCACCGCGGGACAGTCGAGGGAGACCAAGTACTTC. Its translation is CASSSTAGQSRETKYF.

The table lists this clonotype with many counts. V is TRBV6-1 and J is TRBJ2-1; TRBD2 matches 10 bases. The germline V gene encodes CDR1 MNHNS and CDR2 SASEGT. V lost 10 bases and J lost 5; bases outside the gene matches: 11. The CDR3 loop spans 15 amino acids. The CDR3 loop is CATYPSGRGNNEQFF. In DNA, the CDR3 is TGTGCCACCTACCCCAGCGGGAGGGGAAACAATGAGCAGTTCTTC.

The chain's CDR3 is CASSPDGPSKGEKLFF. CDR3 bases: TGCGCCAGCAGCCCAGACGGACCTTCGAAGGGTGAAAAACTGTTTTTT. The chain carries TRBV5-1 and TRBJ1-4; D remains unclear. Germline V gives CDR1 SGHRS, CDR2 YFSETQ. This CDR3 is built from 16 residues. V gave up 4 bases and J gave up 7 bases, with 20 bases separating them.

This clonotype was seen ten or more times. The genes are TRBV5-1 and TRBJ2-5; TRBD1 aligns across 9 bases. The trim removed 0 bases at V and 0 bases at J, leaving 6 bases unmatched. This CDR3 is 17 amino acids long. Germline-derived CDR1 and CDR2 are SGHRS and YFSETQ. The CDR3 nucleotides read TGCGCCAGCAGCTTGGCCAATGGACAGGGGTACCAAGAGACCCAGTACTTC. Encoded protein: CASSLANGQGYQETQYF.

V gene TRBV13 combines with J gene TRBJ2-1; possibly TRBD1 or TRBD2 for D (5 bases each). Per the germline V gene, CDR1 is PRHDT and CDR2 is FYEKMQ (reference sequence). The CDR3 length is 14 residues. Trimming pared 0 bases from V and 12 bases from J, leaving 15 bases between. Here the CDR3 reads CASSLGKGTVRQFF. In nucleotides, the CDR3 is TGTGCCAGCAGCTTAGGCAAAGGGACGGTCCGGCAGTTCTTC.

The genes are TRBV6-2 or TRBV6-3 and TRBJ1-2, with 7 bases fitting TRBD1. Germline V gene lookup returns CDR1 MNHEY and CDR2 SVGEGT. The CDR3 length is 14 residues. V shed 5 bases, J shed 11 bases, and the junction held 14 bases outside the gene matches. The CDR3 sequence: CASSPGQVAGGYTF. DNA for the CDR3: TGTGCCAGCAGTCCCGGACAGGTGGCTGGTGGTTACACCTTC.

In its sample, this clonotype was seen many times. As DNA, the CDR3 is TGCGCCAGCAGCCTCCGGGATCCGGCAGTCGATGGCTACACCTTC. Translating it yields CASSLRDPAVDGYTF. The V gene is TRBV5-1, the J gene TRBJ1-2; the D is unclear. This CDR3 spans 15 amino acids. V was trimmed by 4 bases and J by 6 bases, leaving 19 bases between them. Germline lookup yields CDR1 SGHRS and CDR2 YFSETQ.

The sample holds many counts of this clonotype. The chain has TRBV28 and TRBJ2-1; 13 bases line up with TRBD2. The CDR3 covers 14 residues. The germline V gene encodes CDR1 MDHEN and CDR2 SYDVKM. Unmatched junction bases numbered 4, after V lost 8 bases and J lost 6 bases. Here the CDR3 DNA reads TGTGCCAGCGGTACTAGCGGGAGGGCCAATGAGCAGTTCTTC. Residues: CASGTSGRANEQFF. The whole variable domain, remainder taken from reference TRBV28 and TRBJ2-1, is DVKVTQSSRYLVKRTGEKVFLECVQDMDHENMFWYRQDPGLGLRLIYFSYDVKMKEKGDIPEGYSVSREKKERFSLILESASTNQTSMYLCASGTSGRANEQFFGPGTRLTVL.

This clonotype has at least ten counts. The chain has TRBV5-1 and TRBJ2-5, with TRBD1 matching 9 bases. The CDR3 consists of 14 residues. Germline assignment: CDR1 SGHRS and CDR2 YFSETQ. The ends lost 4 bases at V and 3 bases at J; junction bases unmatched: 4. The CDR3 spells CASSIWTGEETQYF. In DNA, the CDR3 is TGCGCCAGCAGCATCTGGACAGGGGAAGAGACCCAGTACTTC.

Points on this clonotype: The junction shows a germline mismatch at one end, possibly a read error. The chain joins TRBV6-2 or TRBV6-3 to TRBJ2-2, with 9 bases matching TRBD2. The CDR3 is 17 amino acids. Germline lookup yields CDR1 MNHEY and CDR2 SVGEGT. The chain's CDR3 is CASSYFAGGPLSWELFF. CDR3 bases: TGTGCCAGCAGTTATTTTGCGGGGGGGCCATTGTCCTGGGAGCTGTTCTTT.

The chain uses TRBV4-2 and TRBJ2-1, with 14 positions matching TRBD2. Trimming removed 4 bases from V and 7 bases from J; junction bases left unmatched: 12. The CDR3 is 18 amino acids. The V gene's germline CDR1 is LGHNA and CDR2 YNFKEQ. The DNA for the CDR3 is TGTGCCAGCAGCCCGGGGACTAGCGGGGGTTCCCAGGGAAATGAGCAGTTCTTC. This codes for CASSPGTSGGSQGNEQFF.

The chain couples TRBV6-1 to TRBJ2-2; 10 bases match TRBD1. V lost 7 bases to trimming and J lost 8 bases; unmatched junction nucleotides: 16. The CDR3 is 17 residues long. Germline CDR1 and CDR2: MNHNS and SASEGT. The CDR3: CASITVGQGSYTGELFF. DNA for the CDR3: TGTGCCAGCATCACGGTGGGACAGGGGTCGTATACTGGGGAGCTGTTTTTT.